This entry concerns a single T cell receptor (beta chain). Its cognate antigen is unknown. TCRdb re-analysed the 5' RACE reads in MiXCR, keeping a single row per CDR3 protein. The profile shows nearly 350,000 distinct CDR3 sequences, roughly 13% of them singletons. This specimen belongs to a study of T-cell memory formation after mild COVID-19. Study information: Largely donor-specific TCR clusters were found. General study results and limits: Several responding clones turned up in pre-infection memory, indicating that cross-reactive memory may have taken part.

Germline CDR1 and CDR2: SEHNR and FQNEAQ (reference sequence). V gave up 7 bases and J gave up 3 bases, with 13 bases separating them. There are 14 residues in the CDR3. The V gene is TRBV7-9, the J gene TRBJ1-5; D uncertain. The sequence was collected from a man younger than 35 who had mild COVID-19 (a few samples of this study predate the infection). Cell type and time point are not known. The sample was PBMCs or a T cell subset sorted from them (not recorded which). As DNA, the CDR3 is TGTGCCAGCACCTTGGGAGGGAACAATCAGCCCCAGCATTTT. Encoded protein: CASTLGGNNQPQHF.